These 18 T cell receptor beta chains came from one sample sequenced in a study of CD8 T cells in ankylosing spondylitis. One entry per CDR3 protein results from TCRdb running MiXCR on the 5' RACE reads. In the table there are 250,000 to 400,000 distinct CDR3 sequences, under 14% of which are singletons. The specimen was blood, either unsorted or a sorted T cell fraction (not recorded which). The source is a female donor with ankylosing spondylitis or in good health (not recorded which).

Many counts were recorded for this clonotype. CDR3 nucleotides: TGTGCCAGCAGTTTAAGGGAGGGTCTCAATGAGCAGTTCTTC. This gives the protein CASSLREGLNEQFF. This chain links TRBV27 with TRBJ2-1; TRBD2 matches 7 bases. This CDR3 contains 14 residues. Germline assignment: CDR1 MNHEY and CDR2 SMNVEV (reference sequence). V lost 2 bases to trimming and J lost 6 bases; unmatched junction nucleotides: 4.

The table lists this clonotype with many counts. The CDR3 DNA reads as TGCAGTGCTCTCCCTATGAGCGATCCTTACAATGAGCAGTTCTTC. Translating gives CSALPMSDPYNEQFF. This sequence joins TRBV20-1 and TRBJ2-1; no reliable D call. Per germline, CDR1 DFQATT and CDR2 SNEGSKA (reference sequence). The length of the CDR3 is 15 residues. Trimming removed 5 bases at V and 4 bases at J, with 18 bases between.

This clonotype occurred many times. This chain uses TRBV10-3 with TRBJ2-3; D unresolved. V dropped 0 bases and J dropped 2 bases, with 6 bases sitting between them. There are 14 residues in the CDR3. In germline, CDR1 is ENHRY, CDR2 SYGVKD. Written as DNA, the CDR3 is TGTGCCATCAGTGAGTCCCAGACCACAGATACGCAGTATTTT. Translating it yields CAISESQTTDTQYF.

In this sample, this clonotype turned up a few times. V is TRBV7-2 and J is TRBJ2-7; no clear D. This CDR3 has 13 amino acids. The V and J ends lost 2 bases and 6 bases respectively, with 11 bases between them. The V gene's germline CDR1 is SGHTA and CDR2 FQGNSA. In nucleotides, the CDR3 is TGTGCCAGCAGCTTACGAGGTCGGGCCGAGCAGTACTTC. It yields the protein CASSLRGRAEQYF.

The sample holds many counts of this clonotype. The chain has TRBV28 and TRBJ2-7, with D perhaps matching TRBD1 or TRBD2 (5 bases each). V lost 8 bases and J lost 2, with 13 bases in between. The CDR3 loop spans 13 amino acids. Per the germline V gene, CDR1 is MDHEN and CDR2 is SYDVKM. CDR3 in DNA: TGTGCCAGCGGGTCTCAGGGAGCCTACGAGCAGTACTTC. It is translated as CASGSQGAYEQYF. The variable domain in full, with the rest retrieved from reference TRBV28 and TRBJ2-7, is DVKVTQSSRYLVKRTGEKVFLECVQDMDHENMFWYRQDPGLGLRLIYFSYDVKMKEKGDIPEGYSVSREKKERFSLILESASTNQTSMYLCASGSQGAYEQYFGPGTRLTVT.

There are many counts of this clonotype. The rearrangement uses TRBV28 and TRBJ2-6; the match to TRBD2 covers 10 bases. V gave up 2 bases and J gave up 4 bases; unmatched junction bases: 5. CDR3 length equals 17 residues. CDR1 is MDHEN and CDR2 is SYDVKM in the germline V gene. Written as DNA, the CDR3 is TGTGCCAGCAGTTTACCTAGCGGGAGTTCGGGGGCCAACGTCCTGACTTTC. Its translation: CASSLPSGSSGANVLTF.

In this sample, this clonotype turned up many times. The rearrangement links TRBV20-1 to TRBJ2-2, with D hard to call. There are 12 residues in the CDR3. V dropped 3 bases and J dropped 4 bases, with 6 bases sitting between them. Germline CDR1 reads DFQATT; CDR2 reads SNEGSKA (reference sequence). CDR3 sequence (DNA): TGCAGTGCTAGCTATATCACCGGGGAGCTGTTTTTT. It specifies CSASYITGELFF.

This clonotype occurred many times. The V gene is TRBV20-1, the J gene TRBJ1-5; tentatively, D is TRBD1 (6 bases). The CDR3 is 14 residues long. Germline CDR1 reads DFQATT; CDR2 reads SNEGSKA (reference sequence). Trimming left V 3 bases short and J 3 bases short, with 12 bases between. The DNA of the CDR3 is TGCAGTGCTAGGGGAGGGGGACACAATCAGCCCCAGCATTTT. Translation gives CSARGGGHNQPQHF.

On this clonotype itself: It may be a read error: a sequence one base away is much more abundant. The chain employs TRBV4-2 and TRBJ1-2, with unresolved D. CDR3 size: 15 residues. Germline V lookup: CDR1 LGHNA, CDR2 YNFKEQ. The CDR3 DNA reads TGTGCCAGCAGCCAAGCATGGGAACCTAACTATGGCTACCCCTTC. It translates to CASSQAWEPNYGYPF.

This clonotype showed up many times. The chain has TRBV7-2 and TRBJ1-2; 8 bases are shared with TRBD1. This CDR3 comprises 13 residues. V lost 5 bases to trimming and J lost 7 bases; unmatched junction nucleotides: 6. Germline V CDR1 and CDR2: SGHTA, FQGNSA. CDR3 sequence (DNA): TGTGCCAGCAGCGGACAGGGACAACGTGGCTACACCTTC. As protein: CASSGQGQRGYTF.

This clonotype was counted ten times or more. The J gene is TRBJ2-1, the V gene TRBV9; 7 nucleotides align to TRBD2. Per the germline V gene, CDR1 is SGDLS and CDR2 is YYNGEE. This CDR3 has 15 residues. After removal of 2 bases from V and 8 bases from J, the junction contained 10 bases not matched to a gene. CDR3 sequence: CASSVTAGVIDEQFF. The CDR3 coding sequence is TGTGCCAGCAGCGTCACTGCGGGAGTAATAGATGAGCAGTTCTTC.

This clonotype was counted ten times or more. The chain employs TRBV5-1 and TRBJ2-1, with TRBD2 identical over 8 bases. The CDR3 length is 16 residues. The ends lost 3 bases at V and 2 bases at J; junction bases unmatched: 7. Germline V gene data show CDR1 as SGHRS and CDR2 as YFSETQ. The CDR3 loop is CASSSLGSGAYNEQFF. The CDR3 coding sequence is TGCGCCAGCAGCTCGTTGGGTAGCGGGGCCTACAATGAGCAGTTCTTC.

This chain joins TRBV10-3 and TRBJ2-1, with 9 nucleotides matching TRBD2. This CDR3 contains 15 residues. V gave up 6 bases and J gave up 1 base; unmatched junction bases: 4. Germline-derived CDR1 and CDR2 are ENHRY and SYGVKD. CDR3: CAISSAGGSYNEQFF. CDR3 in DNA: TGTGCCATCAGCTCAGCGGGAGGATCCTACAATGAGCAGTTCTTC.

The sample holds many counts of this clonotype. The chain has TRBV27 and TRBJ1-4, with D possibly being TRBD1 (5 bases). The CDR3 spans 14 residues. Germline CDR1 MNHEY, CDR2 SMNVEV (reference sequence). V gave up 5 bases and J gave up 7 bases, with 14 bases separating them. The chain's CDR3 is CASSRDSPGEKLFF. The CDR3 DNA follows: TGTGCCAGCAGTCGGGACTCGCCGGGTGAAAAACTGTTTTTT. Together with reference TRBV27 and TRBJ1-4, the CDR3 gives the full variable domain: EAQVTQNPRYLITVTGKKLTVTCSQNMNHEYMSWYRQDPGLGLRQIYYSMNVEVTDKGDVPEGYKVSRKEKRNFPLILESPSPNQTSLYFCASSRDSPGEKLFFGSGTQLSVL.

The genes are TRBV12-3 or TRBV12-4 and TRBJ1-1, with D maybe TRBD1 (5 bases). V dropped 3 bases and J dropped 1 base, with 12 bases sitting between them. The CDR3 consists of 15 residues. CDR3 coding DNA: TGTGCCAGCAGTTTCCGAGGGCAGGGGAACACTGAAGCTTTCTTT. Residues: CASSFRGQGNTEAFF.

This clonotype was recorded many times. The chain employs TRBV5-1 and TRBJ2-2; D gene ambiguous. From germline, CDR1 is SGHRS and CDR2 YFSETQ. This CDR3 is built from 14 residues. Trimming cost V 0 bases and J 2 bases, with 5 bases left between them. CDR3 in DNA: TGCGCCAGCAGCTTGGCAGCTAACACCGGGGAGCTGTTTTTT. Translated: CASSLAANTGELFF. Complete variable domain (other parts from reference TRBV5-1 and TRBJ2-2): KAGVTQTPRYLIKTRGQQVTLSCSPISGHRSVSWYQQTPGQGLQFLFEYFSETQRNKGNFPGRFSGRQFSNSRSEMNVSTLELGDSALYLCASSLAANTGELFFGEGSRLTVL.

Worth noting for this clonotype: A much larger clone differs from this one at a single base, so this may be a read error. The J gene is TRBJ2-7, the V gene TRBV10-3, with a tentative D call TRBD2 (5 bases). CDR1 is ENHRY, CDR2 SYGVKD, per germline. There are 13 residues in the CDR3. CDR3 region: CANSGEGSYEQYF. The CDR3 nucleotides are TGTGCCAACAGTGGCGAGGGTTCCTACGAGCAGTACTTC.

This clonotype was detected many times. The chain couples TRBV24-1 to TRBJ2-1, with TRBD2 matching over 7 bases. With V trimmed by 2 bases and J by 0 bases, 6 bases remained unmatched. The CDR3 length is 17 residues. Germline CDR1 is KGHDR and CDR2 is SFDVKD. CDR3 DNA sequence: TGTGCCACCAGTGATTCTTGGGGGGGATTCTCCTACAATGAGCAGTTCTTC. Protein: CATSDSWGGFSYNEQFF.